These T cell receptor beta chains were read from a single sample in a study of blood T cells in healthy people across ages. TCRdb fed the 5' RACE reads into MiXCR, producing one record per CDR3 protein. The sample shows 790,000 or so distinct CDR3 sequences, roughly 50% of them seen only once. Specimen: blood. These receptors all stem from a man aged 40-50 years in good health. The CDR3 runs from the conserved cysteine through the conserved F or W. Fields, in order: clone size, V gene, D gene, J gene, CDR3 DNA, CDR3 protein. D genes are given only for firm matches. Part of the rows lack a size; the others show once, few, many or a class for expanded clones.

>NA|TRBV6-4|NA|TRBJ1-1
TGTGCCAGCTGTAGGGAGGGGGGGAACACTGAAGCTTTCTTT
CASCREGGNTEAFF
>NA|TRBV7-2|NA|TRBJ2-7
TGTGCCAGCAGCCTAAACAGAGATCCTTCGGACGAGCAGTACTTC
CASSLNRDPSDEQYF
>NA|TRBV6-2/TRBV6-3|TRBD2|TRBJ2-1
TGTGCCAGCAGTTTCGGTACTAGCGGGTACTCCTACAATGAGCAGTTCTTC
CASSFGTSGYSYNEQFF
>few|TRBV6-2/TRBV6-3|NA|TRBJ1-2
TGTGCCAGCAGTTTTCCCGGGGATGGCTACACCTTC
CASSFPGDGYTF
>NA|TRBV5-1|TRBD1|TRBJ2-5
TGCGCCAGCTCCGATACAGGGGGCCTAGAGACCCAGTACTTC
CASSDTGGLETQYF
>NA|TRBV6-5|TRBD2|TRBJ2-1
TGTGCCAGCAGTCAACCTAGCGGGGGGGCCGGGGATGAGCAGTTCTTC
CASSQPSGGAGDEQFF
>few|TRBV4-1|NA|TRBJ2-4
TGCGCCAGCAGCCATTTGGTCGCCGAGAACATTCAGTACTTC
CASSHLVAENIQYF
>few|TRBV10-3|NA|TRBJ2-1
TGTGCCATCAGTGAGGACCGGGACAAACAATTCAATGAGCAGTTCTTC
CAISEDRDKQFNEQFF
>few|TRBV7-6|NA|TRBJ2-7
TGTGCCAGCACGCCCGGGGTCAGCTCCTACGAGCAGTACTTC
CASTPGVSSYEQYF
>NA|TRBV7-9|NA|TRBJ1-4
TGTGCCAGCAGCTTACCGGAGTCATCCCTCTCAGGGAATGAAAAACTGTTTTTT
CASSLPESSLSGNEKLFF